This TCR beta chain derives from a study of CD8 T cells in ankylosing spondylitis. In its sample, this clonotype was seen a few times. The antigen is not known. Per the germline V gene, CDR1 is MGHRA and CDR2 is YSYEKL. V shed 2 bases, J shed 5 bases, and the junction held 4 bases outside the gene matches. The CDR3 spans 16 residues. TCRdb analysed the 5' RACE reads with MiXCR anew, one entry per CDR3 protein. The sample records fewer than 750,000 distinct CDR3 sequences, roughly 19% being singletons. Whole-study results and caveats: Ankylosing spondylitis blood seemed to carry a telltale TCR beta motif made of eight or nine highly homologous variants.

The sample consisted of blood, either unsorted or a sorted T cell fraction (not recorded which). The chain is built from TRBV4-1 and TRBJ2-1; 12 positions agree with TRBD2. The TCR sequence derives from a male donor with ankylosing spondylitis. In DNA, the CDR3 is TGCGCCAGCAGCCAACTAGCGGGAGGGCCAAACAATGAGCAGTTCTTC. Translation gives CASSQLAGGPNNEQFF.